The 8 T cell receptor beta chains in this list originate from one sample, sequenced in a study of T cells in Graves' hyperthyroidism and ophthalmopathy. RNA transcripts yielded amplified TCR beta CDR3 regions. The HTBI primer set served for first-round RT-PCR of the TCR CDR3. In TCRdb, the multiplex PCR reads were re-called with MiXCR into one record per CDR3 protein. The table lists around 500,000 distinct CDR3 sequences, 13% to 15% of them singletons. Sequencing was done on a sample of blood. These receptors all stem from a woman aged 18-29 years with Graves' hyperthyroidism.

The chain carries TRBV12-3 or TRBV12-4 and TRBJ2-7, with 7 bases that match TRBD2. Losses at the gene ends were 6 bases for V and 0 bases for J; bases not matched to a gene: 14. This CDR3 region has 17 residues. In DNA form, the CDR3 reads TGTGCCAGCAGGATAGGAGGGTCTAGCGGCCTCTCCTACGAGCAGTACTTC. Translated: CASRIGGSSGLSYEQYF.

The chain recombines TRBV10-3 with TRBJ2-7; tentative D call: TRBD2 (6 bases). This CDR3 has 14 amino acids. The V gene's germline CDR1 is ENHRY and CDR2 SYGVKD. The ends were cut back, 6 bases at V and 0 bases at J, with 12 bases in the middle. The DNA for the CDR3 is TGTGCCATCAGCGGGGGTCGGGTCTCCTACGAGCAGTACTTC. Its translation is CAISGGRVSYEQYF.

This clonotype was counted only a few times. The CDR3 reads CASSQDLAGEYEQYV. The CDR3 DNA is TGTGCCAGCAGCCAAGACCTAGCGGGAGAATACGAGCAGTACGTC. V is TRBV4-2 and J is TRBJ2-7, with 10 bases lining up with TRBD2. The V gene end was trimmed by 0 bases and the J gene end by 4 bases; junction bases not matched to a gene: 3. Germline V gene data show CDR1 as LGHNA and CDR2 as YNFKEQ. The CDR3 contains 15 residues.

This clonotype was observed a handful of times. This CDR3 reads CASTDRGYNQPQHF. The CDR3 nucleotides read TGTGCCAGCACTGACAGGGGATACAATCAGCCCCAGCATTTT. The genes are TRBV19 and TRBJ1-5; 8 bases are a match to TRBD1. Germline assignment: CDR1 LNHDA and CDR2 SQIVND (reference sequence). After removal of 9 bases from V and 3 bases from J, the junction contained 7 bases not matched to a gene. The CDR3 has 14 amino acids.

Comments on this clonotype: This may be a read error, as it is one base from a much larger clone. The chain links TRBV29-1 to TRBJ2-7; maybe TRBD2 (5 bases). CDR1 and CDR2 (germline): SQVTM, ANQGSEA. Trimming pared 3 bases from V and 7 bases from J, leaving 25 bases between. The CDR3 has 16 residues. The CDR3 DNA is TGCAGCGTTGATAGCCGGGCGGGCCCCACGATGAATGAGCAGTACTTC. Its translation is CSVDSRAGPTMNEQYF.

J is TRBJ2-7 and V is TRBV9; 7 bases agree with TRBD2. This CDR3 spans 13 amino acids. Germline CDR1 and CDR2: SGDLS and YYNGEE. V gave up 0 bases and J gave up 7 bases; unmatched junction bases: 4. The CDR3 DNA reads TGTGCCAGCAGCGTAGACCCGCGGGAGGAGCAGTACTTC. Protein sequence: CASSVDPREEQYF.

This clonotype was picked up many times. The chain links TRBV4-1 to TRBJ2-3; a possible D gene is TRBD2 (5 bases). Germline V CDR1 and CDR2: MGHRA, YSYEKL. V was clipped by 0 bases and J by 7 bases, with 17 bases between them. This CDR3 has 16 amino acids. Here the CDR3 DNA reads TGCGCCAGCAGCCAAGATCAGGTGGGAAGGAGGAATACGCAGTATTTT. Protein: CASSQDQVGRRNTQYF.

This chain links TRBV11-3 with TRBJ2-7, with TRBD2 matching 10 bases. Germline V lookup: CDR1 SGHNT, CDR2 YENEEA. CDR3 length equals 16 residues. V lost 5 bases and J lost 7; bases outside the gene matches: 14. CDR3 amino acids: CASSQAEREGRREQYF. The CDR3 DNA reads as TGTGCCAGCAGCCAAGCGGAGCGGGAGGGGCGTCGGGAGCAGTACTTC.